The rows below give T cell receptor beta chains drawn from one sample of a study of blood T cell repertoires in COVID-19. Sequencing was performed with immunoSEQ multiplex PCR; in TCRdb, only in-frame clones are kept and a portion is missing. The sample comprises approximately 76,000 clones, around 80% of which are singletons, and around 10% rests with the top ten. Sequenced input: peripheral blood. The receptors stem from a man aged 50-60 years with acute or convalescent COVID-19. The CDR3 runs from the conserved cysteine through the conserved F or W. D genes are given only for firm matches. The size of a clone is reported for some rows only, either as once, few or many, or as a class for expanded clones.

abundance	j_gene	v_gene	d_gene	CDR3aa	CDR3nt
NA	TRBJ2-3	TRBV7-7	TRBD2	CASSSRPLRGGFCTDTQYF	TGTGCCAGCAGTTCGCGACCCCTTCGCGGGGGGTTTTGCACAGATACGCAGTATTTT
NA	TRBJ1-1	TRBV9	TRBD1	CASSSRQGSEAFF	TGTGCCAGCAGCTCCCGACAGGGCTCTGAAGCTTTCTTT
NA	TRBJ2-5	TRBV11-2	TRBD2	CASSSGTISQRQETQYF	TGTGCCAGCAGCTCGGGGACTATTTCACAACGTCAAGAGACCCAGTACTTC
NA	TRBJ1-4	TRBV4-1	NA	CASSRGRATNEKLFF	TGCGCCAGCAGCCGAGGGAGGGCAACTAATGAAAAACTGTTTTTT
NA	TRBJ2-1	TRBV6-4	TRBD2	CARGGRSSYNEQFF	TGTGCCCGGGGAGGGAGGAGCTCCTACAATGAGCAGTTCTTC
NA	TRBJ1-1	TRBV30	TRBD1	CAWRGQATNTEAFF	TGTGCCTGGAGGGGACAGGCGACGAACACTGAAGCTTTCTTT
NA	TRBJ2-7	TRBV9	TRBD1	CASSVGTGVYEQYF	TGTGCCAGCAGCGTAGGGACAGGGGTATACGAGCAGTACTTC
NA	TRBJ2-2	TRBV28	NA	CASSLSGVGELFF	TGTGCCAGCAGTTTATCAGGGGTTGGGGAGCTGTTTTTT
NA	TRBJ1-1	TRBV25-1	NA	CASSEVDRINEAFF	TGTGCCAGCAGTGAAGTAGACAGGATAAATGAAGCTTTCTTT
NA	TRBJ1-1	TRBV6-4	NA	CASSTTANTEAFF	TGTGCCAGCAGTACGACAGCGAACACTGAAGCTTTCTTT
NA	TRBJ1-1	TRBV7-9	NA	CASSSSGGMNTEAFF	TGTGCCAGCAGCTCAAGCGGGGGGATGAACACTGAAGCTTTCTTT
NA	TRBJ2-1	TRBV7-2	TRBD1	CASSSAGTGGEQFF	TGTGCCAGCAGCTCAGCCGGGACAGGGGGAGAGCAGTTCTTC
NA	TRBJ2-2	TRBV4-3	NA	CASSPRVGLASNTGELFF	TGCGCCAGCAGCCCCCGAGTCGGGCTAGCCTCGAACACCGGGGAGCTGTTTTTT
once	TRBJ1-3	TRBV4-2	NA	CARSRALLGNTIYF	TGTGCCCGCAGCCGGGCCTTATTGGGAAACACCATATATTTT
NA	TRBJ2-5	TRBV18	TRBD2	CASSPPGGGETQYF	TGTGCCAGCTCCCCCCCGGGAGGGGGAGAGACCCAGTACTTC
once	TRBJ2-5	TRBV5-4	TRBD2	CASSIRSGSGLETQYF	TGTGCCAGCAGCATCCGTAGCGGGAGTGGGTTAGAGACCCAGTACTTC
few	TRBJ2-5	TRBV6-5	NA	CASRRQGVETQYF	TGTGCCAGCAGGCGGCAAGGGGTGGAGACCCAGTACTTC
few	TRBJ1-5	TRBV18	NA	CASSPRQTTHNQPQHF	TGTGCCAGCTCACCACGACAGACAACACACAATCAGCCCCAGCATTTT
NA	TRBJ2-3	TRBV15	TRBD2	CATSSPRAGAIADTQYF	TGTGCCACCAGCAGCCCTAGGGCGGGAGCGATCGCAGATACGCAGTATTTT
NA	TRBJ1-1	TRBV18	TRBD1	CASSRLGQGDEAFF	TGTGCCAGCTCACGTTTGGGACAGGGGGATGAAGCTTTCTTT
NA	TRBJ1-1	TRBV2	NA	CASRGGEYTEAFF	TGTGCCAGCAGGGGCGGGGAGTACACTGAAGCTTTCTTT
NA	TRBJ1-1	TRBV3-1/TRBV3-2	NA	CASSQVGNYEAFF	TGTGCCAGCAGCCAAGTAGGAAACTATGAAGCTTTCTTT
NA	TRBJ2-3	TRBV24-1	TRBD2	CATSDPPGLAGLLTDTQYF	TGTGCCACCAGTGACCCCCCGGGACTAGCGGGGCTCCTTACAGATACGCAGTATTTT
NA	TRBJ1-6	TRBV11-2	TRBD1	CASSPLGTGWAPLHF	TGTGCCAGCAGCCCACTAGGGACAGGGTGGGCACCCCTCCACTTT
NA	TRBJ2-1	TRBV5-1	TRBD2	CASSLEASGGFNEQFF	TGCGCCAGCAGCTTGGAGGCTAGCGGGGGGTTCAATGAGCAGTTCTTC
NA	TRBJ2-3	TRBV6-5	NA	CASSYFTGSTDTQYF	TGTGCCAGCAGTTACTTTACAGGGTCCACAGATACGCAGTATTTT
NA	TRBJ1-1	TRBV29-1	NA	CSVSSFTGENTEAFF	TGCAGCGTTAGTTCTTTCACAGGCGAGAACACTGAAGCTTTCTTT
NA	TRBJ1-1	TRBV6-2/TRBV6-3	NA	CASSYSRSIAEAFF	TGTGCCAGCAGTTACTCGCGAAGTATCGCTGAAGCTTTCTTT
NA	TRBJ2-6	TRBV21-1	NA	CASTPRPRSGANVLTF	TGTGCCAGCACCCCGAGGCCACGCTCTGGGGCCAACGTCCTGACTTTC
NA	TRBJ1-5	TRBV3-1/TRBV3-2	NA	CASSQDGGNHQPQHF	TGTGCCAGCAGCCAAGATGGGGGGAACCATCAGCCCCAGCATTTT
NA	TRBJ2-3	TRBV11-2	NA	CASSPAGRTTDTQYF	TGTGCCAGCAGCCCGGCGGGACGAACCACAGATACGCAGTATTTT
NA	TRBJ1-6	TRBV5-1	TRBD1	CASAGTDNSPLHF	TGCGCCAGTGCCGGGACAGATAATTCACCCCTCCACTTT